The clone carrying this TCR beta chain was found a few times. What it binds is unknown. The record originates from a study of T cell responses to AZD1222 COVID-19 vaccine. Study observations and caveats: Donors in the cohort were predominantly white British and more often female, and clonal diversity was possibly underestimated. Spike regions recognized by vaccine-associated CD4 TCRs spanned the protein, led by 160-218 and 743-854. Epitopes outside B.1.351 and B.1.1.7 mutated regions reportedly drew nearly half of spike TCRs.

Sequencing was performed with immunoSEQ multiplex PCR; in TCRdb, only in-frame clones are kept and a portion is missing. The repertoire has under 150,000 clones, 92% of them found once; the top ten carry 1.5% to 2%. This CDR3 has 15 residues. With 2 bases clipped from V and 5 bases from J, the junction kept 4 bases outside the gene matches. Germline V gene data show CDR1 as LNHNV and CDR2 as YYDKDF (reference sequence). The chain is built from TRBV15 and TRBJ2-7; 12 bases agree with TRBD2. This TCR was sampled from an adult who received the AZD1222 COVID-19 vaccine. Sequenced material: peripheral blood, taken 28 days after the second AZD1222 dose. As DNA, the CDR3 is TGTGCCACCAGCAGAAAGACTAGCGGGAGTGACGAGCAGTACTTC. Its protein product is CATSRKTSGSDEQYF.